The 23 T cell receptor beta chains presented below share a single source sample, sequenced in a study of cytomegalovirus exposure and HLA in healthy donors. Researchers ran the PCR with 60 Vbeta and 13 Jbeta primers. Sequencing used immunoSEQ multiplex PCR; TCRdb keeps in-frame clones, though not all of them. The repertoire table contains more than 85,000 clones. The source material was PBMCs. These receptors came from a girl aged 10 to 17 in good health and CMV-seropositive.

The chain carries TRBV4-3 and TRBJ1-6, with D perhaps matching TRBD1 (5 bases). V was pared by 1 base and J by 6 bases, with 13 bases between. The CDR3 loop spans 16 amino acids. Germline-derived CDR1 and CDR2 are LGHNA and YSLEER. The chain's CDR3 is CASSQGYGGVNSPLHF. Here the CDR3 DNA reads TGCGCCAGCAGCCAAGGGTACGGGGGGGTTAATTCACCCCTCCACTTT.

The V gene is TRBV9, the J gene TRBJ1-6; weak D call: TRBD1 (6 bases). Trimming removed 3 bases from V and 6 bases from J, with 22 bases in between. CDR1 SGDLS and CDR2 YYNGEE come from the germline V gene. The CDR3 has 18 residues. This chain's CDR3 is CASSDSSLDGQSNSPLHF. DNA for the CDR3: TGTGCCAGCAGCGATAGTTCCCTTGATGGACAGAGTAATTCACCCCTCCACTTT.

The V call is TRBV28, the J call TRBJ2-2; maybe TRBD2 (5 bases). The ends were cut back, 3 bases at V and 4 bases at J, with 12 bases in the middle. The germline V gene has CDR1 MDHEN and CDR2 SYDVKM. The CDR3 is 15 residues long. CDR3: CASSLWTPFTGELFF. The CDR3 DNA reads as TGTGCCAGCAGTTTGTGGACTCCATTCACCGGGGAGCTGTTTTTT.

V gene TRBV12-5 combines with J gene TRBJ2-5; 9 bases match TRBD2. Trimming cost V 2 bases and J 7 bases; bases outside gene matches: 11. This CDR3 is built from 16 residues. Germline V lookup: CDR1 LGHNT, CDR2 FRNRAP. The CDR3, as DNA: TGTGCTAGTGGTTTGAATAGCGGGGGCCCCGGGTGGACCCAGTACTTC. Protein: CASGLNSGGPGWTQYF.

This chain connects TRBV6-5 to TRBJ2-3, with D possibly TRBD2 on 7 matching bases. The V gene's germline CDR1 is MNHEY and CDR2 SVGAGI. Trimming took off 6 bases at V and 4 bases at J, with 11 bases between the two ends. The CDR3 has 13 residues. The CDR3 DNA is TGTGCCAGCAGACGGGGGGCGGCAGATACGCAGTATTTT. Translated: CASRRGAADTQYF.

The DNA for the CDR3 is TGCGCCAGCAGCTTGTGGGGGGATGGTGAAGCTTTCTTT. Translating it yields CASSLWGDGEAFF. V and J are TRBV5-1 and TRBJ1-1; TRBD1 might be the D (5 bases). CDR1 is SGHRS and CDR2 is YFSETQ in the germline V gene. Trimming took off 1 base at V and 7 bases at J, with 11 bases between the two ends. The CDR3 extends over 13 amino acids.

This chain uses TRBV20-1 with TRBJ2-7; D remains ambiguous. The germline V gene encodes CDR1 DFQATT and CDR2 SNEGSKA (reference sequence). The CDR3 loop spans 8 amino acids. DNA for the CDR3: TGCAGACTTAACGAGCAGTACTTC. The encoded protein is CRLNEQYF.

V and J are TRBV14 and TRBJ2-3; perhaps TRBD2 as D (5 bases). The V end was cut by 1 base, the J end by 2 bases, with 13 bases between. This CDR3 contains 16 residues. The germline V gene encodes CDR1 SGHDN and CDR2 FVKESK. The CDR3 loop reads CASSQVGAVDTDTQYF. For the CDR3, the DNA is TGTGCCAGCAGCCAAGTTGGAGCGGTCGACACAGATACGCAGTATTTT.

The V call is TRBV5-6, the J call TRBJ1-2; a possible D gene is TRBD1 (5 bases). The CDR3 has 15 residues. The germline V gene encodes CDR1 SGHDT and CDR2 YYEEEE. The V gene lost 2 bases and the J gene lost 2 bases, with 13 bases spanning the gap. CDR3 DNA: TGTGCCAGCAGCTTAGGACAAAGATGGAACTATGGCTACACCTTC. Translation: CASSLGQRWNYGYTF.

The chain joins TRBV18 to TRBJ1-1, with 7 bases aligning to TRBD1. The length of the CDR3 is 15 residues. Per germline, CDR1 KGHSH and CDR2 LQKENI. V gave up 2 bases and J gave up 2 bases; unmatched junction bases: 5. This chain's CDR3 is CASSPSGTVNTEAFF. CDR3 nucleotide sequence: TGTGCCAGCTCACCATCCGGGACAGTCAACACTGAAGCTTTCTTT.

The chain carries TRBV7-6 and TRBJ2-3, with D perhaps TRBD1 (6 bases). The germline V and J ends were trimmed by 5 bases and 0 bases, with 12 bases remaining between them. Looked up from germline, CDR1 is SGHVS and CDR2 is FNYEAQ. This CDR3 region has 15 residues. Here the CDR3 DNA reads TGTGCCAGCAGCGCCGGACAGACTAGCACAGATACGCAGTATTTT. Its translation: CASSAGQTSTDTQYF.

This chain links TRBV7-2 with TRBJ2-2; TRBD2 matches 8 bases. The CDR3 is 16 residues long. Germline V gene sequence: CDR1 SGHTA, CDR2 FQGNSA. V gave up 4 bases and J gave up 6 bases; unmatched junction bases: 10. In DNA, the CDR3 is TGTGCCAGCAGCTGGGGGGCGGGGGGCGCGGCCGGGGAGCTGTTTTTT. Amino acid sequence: CASSWGAGGAAGELFF.

CDR3 bases: TGTGCCAGCTCACCGACCGGGACAGGGAGGGGCATGAACACTGAAGCTTTCTTT. Amino acid sequence: CASSPTGTGRGMNTEAFF. The rearrangement joins TRBV18 to TRBJ1-1, with 9 nucleotides matching TRBD1. J gave up 0 bases and V 3 bases, and 11 bases lay outside the gene matches. Per the germline V gene, CDR1 is KGHSH and CDR2 is LQKENI. The CDR3 runs to 18 residues. The whole variable domain, remainder taken from reference TRBV18 and TRBJ1-1, is NAGVMQNPRHLVRRRGQEARLRCSPMKGHSHVYWYRQLPEEGLKFMVYLQKENIIDESGMPKERFSAEFPKEGPSILRIQQVVRGDSAAYFCASSPTGTGRGMNTEAFFGQGTRLTVV.

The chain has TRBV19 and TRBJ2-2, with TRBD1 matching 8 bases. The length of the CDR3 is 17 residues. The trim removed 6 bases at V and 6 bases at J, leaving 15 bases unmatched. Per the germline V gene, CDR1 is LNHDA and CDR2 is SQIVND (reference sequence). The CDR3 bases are TGTGCCAGTAGGTGGACCGGACAGGGAGTTGCACCCGGGGAGCTGTTTTTT. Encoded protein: CASRWTGQGVAPGELFF.

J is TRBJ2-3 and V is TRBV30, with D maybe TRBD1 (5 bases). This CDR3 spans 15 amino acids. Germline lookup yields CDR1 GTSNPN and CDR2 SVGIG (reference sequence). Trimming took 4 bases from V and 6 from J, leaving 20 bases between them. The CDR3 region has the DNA TGTGCCTGGAAAGGCCAGGGCTTTTTTTGGGATACGCAGTATTTT. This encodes CAWKGQGFFWDTQYF. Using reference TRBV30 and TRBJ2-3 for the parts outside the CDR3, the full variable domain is SQTIHQWPATLVQPVGSPLSLECTVEGTSNPNLYWYRQAAGRGLQLLFYSVGIGQISSEVPQNLSASRPQDRQFILSSKKLLLSDSGFYLCAWKGQGFFWDTQYFGPGTRLTVL.

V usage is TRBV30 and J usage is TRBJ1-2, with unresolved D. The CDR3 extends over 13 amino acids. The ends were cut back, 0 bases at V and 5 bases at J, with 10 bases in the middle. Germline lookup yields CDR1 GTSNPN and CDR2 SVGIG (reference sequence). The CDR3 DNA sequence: TGTGCCTGGAGTGTGGGTGGCGGTTATGGCTACACCTTC. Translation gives CAWSVGGGYGYTF.

CDR3 region: CASSLDRSNTEAFF. In DNA, the CDR3 is TGTGCCAGCAGCTTAGACAGATCGAACACTGAAGCTTTCTTT. The V and J genes are TRBV7-2 and TRBJ1-1; no clear D gene. Deletions cut 1 base from V and 1 base from J, with 7 bases between. The V gene's germline CDR1 is SGHTA and CDR2 FQGNSA. The CDR3 loop spans 14 amino acids.

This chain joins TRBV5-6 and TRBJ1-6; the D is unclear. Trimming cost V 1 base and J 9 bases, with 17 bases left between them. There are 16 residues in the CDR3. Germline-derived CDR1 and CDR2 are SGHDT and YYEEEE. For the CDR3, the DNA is TGTGCCAGCAGCTTGATTTCGGGCAGCCGGGGTTCACCCCTCCACTTT. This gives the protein CASSLISGSRGSPLHF.

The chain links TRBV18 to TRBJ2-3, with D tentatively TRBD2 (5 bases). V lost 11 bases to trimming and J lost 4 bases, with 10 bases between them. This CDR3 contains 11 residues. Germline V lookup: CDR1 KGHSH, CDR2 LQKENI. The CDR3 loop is CASTGSDTQYF. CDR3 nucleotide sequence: TGTGCCTCAACGGGGTCAGATACGCAGTATTTT.

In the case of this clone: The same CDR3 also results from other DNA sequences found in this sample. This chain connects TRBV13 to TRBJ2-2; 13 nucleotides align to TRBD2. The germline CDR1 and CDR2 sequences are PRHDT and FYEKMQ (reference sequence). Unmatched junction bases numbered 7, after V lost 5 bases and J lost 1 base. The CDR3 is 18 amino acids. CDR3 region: CASSERLAGGVNTGELFF. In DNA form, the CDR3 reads TGTGCCAGCAGCGAGAGACTAGCGGGGGGCGTGAACACCGGGGAGCTGTTTTTT.

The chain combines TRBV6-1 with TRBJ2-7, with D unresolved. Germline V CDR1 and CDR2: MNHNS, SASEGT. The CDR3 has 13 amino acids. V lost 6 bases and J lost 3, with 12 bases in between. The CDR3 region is CASRSNGRYEQYV. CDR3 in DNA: TGTGCCAGCAGGTCGAATGGGCGCTACGAGCAGTACGTC.

The CDR3 region has the DNA TGTGCCAGCTCACAATCAGGCGCAGATACGCAGTATTTT. This codes for CASSQSGADTQYF. The chain combines TRBV18 with TRBJ2-3; D is unclear. Germline V gives CDR1 KGHSH, CDR2 LQKENI. The V and J ends lost 4 bases and 4 bases respectively, with 9 bases between them. The CDR3 runs to 13 residues.

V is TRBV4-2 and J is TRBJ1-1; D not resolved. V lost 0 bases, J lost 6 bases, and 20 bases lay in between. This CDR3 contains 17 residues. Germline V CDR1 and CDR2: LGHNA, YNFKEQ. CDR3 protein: CASSQDLKPGPYPEAFF. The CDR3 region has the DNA TGTGCCAGCAGCCAAGATCTAAAACCGGGTCCCTATCCTGAAGCTTTCTTT.